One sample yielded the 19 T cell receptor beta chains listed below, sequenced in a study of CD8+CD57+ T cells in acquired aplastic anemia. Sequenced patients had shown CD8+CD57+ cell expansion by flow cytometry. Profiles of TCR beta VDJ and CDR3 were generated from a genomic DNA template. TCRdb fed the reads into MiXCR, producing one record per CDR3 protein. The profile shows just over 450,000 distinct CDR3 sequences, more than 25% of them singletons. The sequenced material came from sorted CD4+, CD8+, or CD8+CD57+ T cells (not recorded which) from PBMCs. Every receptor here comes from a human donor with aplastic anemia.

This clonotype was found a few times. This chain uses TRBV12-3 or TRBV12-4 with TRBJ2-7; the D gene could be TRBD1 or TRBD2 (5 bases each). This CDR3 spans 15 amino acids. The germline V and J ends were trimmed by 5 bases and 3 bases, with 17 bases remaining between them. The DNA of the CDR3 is TGTGCCAGCAGTCTATCGGGGCAGGGATACTACGAGCAGTACTTC. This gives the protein CASSLSGQGYYEQYF.

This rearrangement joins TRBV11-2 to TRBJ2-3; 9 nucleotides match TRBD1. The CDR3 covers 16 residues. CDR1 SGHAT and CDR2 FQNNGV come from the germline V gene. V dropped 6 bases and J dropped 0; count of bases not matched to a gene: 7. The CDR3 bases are TGTGCCAGCAGGTTATGGGGACAGGGCAGCACAGATACGCAGTATTTT. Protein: CASRLWGQGSTDTQYF.

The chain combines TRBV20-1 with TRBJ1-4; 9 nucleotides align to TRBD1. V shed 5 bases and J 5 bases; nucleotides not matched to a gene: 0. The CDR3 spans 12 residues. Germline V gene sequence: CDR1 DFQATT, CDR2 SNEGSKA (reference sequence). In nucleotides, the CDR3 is TGCAGTGCTGGGACAGGGAATGAAAAACTGTTTTTT. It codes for CSAGTGNEKLFF.

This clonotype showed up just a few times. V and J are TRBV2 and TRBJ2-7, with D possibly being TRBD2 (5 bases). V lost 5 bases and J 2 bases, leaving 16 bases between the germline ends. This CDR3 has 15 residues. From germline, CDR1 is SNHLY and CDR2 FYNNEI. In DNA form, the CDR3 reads TGTGCCAGCAGTCCAACGGGGAACCGAGCCTACGAGCAGTACTTC. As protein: CASSPTGNRAYEQYF.

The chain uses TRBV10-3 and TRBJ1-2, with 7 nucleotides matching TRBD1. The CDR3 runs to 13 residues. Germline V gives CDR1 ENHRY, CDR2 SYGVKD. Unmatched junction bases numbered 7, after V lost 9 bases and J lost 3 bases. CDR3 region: CAIWTGGDYGYTF. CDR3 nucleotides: TGTGCCATTTGGACAGGAGGGGACTATGGCTACACCTTC.

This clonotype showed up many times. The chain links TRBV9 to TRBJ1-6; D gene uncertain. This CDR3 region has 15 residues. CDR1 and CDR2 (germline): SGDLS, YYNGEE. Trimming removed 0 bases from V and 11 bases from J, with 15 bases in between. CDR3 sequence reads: CASSVGMSGEAPLHF. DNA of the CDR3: TGTGCCAGCAGCGTAGGAATGTCAGGCGAAGCACCCCTCCACTTT.

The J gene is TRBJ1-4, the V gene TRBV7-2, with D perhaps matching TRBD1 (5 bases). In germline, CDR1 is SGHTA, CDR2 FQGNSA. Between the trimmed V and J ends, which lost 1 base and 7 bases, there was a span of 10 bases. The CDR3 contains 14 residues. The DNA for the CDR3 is TGTGCCAGCAGCTTAGACTTGAGGGGTGAAAAACTGTTTTTT. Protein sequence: CASSLDLRGEKLFF.

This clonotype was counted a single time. The CDR3 spells CASRWTEGETQYF. DNA for the CDR3: TGTGCCAGCAGGTGGACCGAGGGAGAGACCCAGTACTTC. This chain uses TRBV25-1 with TRBJ2-5; a possible D gene is TRBD2 (5 bases). The CDR3 runs to 13 residues. Looked up from germline, CDR1 is MGHDK and CDR2 is SYGVNS. The V and J ends lost 6 bases and 4 bases respectively, with 12 bases between them.

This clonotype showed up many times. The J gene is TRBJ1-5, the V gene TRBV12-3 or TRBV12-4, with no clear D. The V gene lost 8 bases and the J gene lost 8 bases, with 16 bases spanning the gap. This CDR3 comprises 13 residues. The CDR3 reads CASATSEGEPQHF. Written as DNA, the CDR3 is TGTGCCAGCGCCACCAGCGAGGGTGAGCCCCAGCATTTT.

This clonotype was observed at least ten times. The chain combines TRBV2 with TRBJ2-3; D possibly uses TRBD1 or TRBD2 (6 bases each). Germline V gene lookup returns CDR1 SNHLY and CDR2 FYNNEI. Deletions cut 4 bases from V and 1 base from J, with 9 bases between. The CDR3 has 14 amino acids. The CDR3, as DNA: TGTGCCAGCAGTGTAAGGGGGGGCACAGATACGCAGTATTTT. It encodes CASSVRGGTDTQYF.

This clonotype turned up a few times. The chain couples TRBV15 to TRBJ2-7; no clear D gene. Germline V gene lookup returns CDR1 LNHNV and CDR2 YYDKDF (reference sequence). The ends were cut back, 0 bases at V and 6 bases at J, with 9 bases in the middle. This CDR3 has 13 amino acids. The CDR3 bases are TGTGCCACCAGCAGAGATCAAACGGGCGAGCAGTACTTC. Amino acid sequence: CATSRDQTGEQYF.

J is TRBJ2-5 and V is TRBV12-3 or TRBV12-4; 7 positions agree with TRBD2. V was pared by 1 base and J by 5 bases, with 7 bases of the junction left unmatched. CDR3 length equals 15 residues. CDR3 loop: CASSLGTRPFETQYF. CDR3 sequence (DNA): TGTGCCAGCAGTTTAGGGACTAGACCTTTCGAGACCCAGTACTTC.

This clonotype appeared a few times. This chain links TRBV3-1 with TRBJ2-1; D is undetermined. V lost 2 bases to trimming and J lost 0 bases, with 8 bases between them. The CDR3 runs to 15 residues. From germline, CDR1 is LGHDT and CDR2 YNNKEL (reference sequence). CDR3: CASSQPGFSYNEQFF. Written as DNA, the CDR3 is TGTGCCAGCAGCCAACCAGGATTCTCCTACAATGAGCAGTTCTTC.

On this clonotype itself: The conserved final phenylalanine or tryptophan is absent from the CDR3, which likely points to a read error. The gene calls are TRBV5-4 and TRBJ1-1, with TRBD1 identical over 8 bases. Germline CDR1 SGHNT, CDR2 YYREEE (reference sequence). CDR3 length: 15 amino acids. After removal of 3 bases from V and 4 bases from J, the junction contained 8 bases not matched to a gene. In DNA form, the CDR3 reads TGTGCCAGCAGCTCCCAGACAGGGGAGACCACTGAAGCTTTCTCT. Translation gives CASSSQTGETTEAFS.

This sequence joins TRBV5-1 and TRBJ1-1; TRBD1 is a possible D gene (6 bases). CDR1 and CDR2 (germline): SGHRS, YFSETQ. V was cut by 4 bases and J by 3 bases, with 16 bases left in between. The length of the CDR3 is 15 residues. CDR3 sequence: CASSTTGLRYTEAFF. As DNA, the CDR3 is TGCGCCAGCAGCACTACAGGGTTGCGGTACACTGAAGCTTTCTTT. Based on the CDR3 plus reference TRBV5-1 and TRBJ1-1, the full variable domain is KAGVTQTPRYLIKTRGQQVTLSCSPISGHRSVSWYQQTPGQGLQFLFEYFSETQRNKGNFPGRFSGRQFSNSRSEMNVSTLELGDSALYLCASSTTGLRYTEAFFGQGTRLTVV.

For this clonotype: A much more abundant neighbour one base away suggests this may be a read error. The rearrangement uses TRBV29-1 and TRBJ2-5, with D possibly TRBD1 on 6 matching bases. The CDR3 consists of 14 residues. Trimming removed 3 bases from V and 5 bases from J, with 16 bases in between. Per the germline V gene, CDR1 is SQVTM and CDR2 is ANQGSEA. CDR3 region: CSVDRSRGRETQYF. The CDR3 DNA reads TGCAGCGTTGACAGGAGCAGGGGAAGGGAGACCCAGTACTTC. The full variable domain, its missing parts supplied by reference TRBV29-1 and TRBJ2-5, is SAVISQKPSRDICQRGTSLTIQCQVDSQVTMMFWYRQQPGQSLTLIATANQGSEATYESGFVIDKFPISRPNLTFSTLTVSNMSPEDSSIYLCSVDRSRGRETQYFGPGTRLLVL.

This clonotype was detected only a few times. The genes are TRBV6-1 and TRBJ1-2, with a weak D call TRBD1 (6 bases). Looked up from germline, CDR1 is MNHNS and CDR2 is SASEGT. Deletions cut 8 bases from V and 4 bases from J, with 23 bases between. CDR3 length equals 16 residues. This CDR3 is CASEKVIGGAFYGYTF. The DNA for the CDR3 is TGTGCCAGCGAGAAGGTCATCGGGGGCGCGTTCTATGGCTACACCTTC.

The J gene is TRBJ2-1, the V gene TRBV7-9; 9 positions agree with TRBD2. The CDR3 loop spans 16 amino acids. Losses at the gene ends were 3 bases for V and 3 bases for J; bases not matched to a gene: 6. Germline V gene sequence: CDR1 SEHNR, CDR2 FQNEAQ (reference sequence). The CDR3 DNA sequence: TGTGCCAGCAGCTTTCTAGCGGGAAGCTACTACAATGAGCAGTTCTTC. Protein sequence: CASSFLAGSYYNEQFF.

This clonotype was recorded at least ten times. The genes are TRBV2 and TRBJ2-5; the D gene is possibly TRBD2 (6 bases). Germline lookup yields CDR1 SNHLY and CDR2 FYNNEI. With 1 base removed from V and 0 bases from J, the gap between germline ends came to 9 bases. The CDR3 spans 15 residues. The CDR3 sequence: CASSEETGDQETQYF. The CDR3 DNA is TGTGCCAGCAGTGAAGAGACGGGGGACCAAGAGACCCAGTACTTC.